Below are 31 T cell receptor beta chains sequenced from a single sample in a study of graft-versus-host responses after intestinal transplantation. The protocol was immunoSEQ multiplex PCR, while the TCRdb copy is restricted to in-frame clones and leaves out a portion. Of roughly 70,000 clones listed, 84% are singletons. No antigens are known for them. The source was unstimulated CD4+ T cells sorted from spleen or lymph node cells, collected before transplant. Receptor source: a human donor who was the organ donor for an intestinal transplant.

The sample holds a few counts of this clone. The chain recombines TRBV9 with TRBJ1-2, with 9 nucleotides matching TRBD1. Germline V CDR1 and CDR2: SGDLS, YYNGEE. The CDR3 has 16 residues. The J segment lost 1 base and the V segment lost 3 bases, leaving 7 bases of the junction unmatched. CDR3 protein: CASSGNRGRNNYGYTF. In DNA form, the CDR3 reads TGTGCCAGCAGCGGCAACAGGGGGCGGAATAACTATGGCTACACCTTC.

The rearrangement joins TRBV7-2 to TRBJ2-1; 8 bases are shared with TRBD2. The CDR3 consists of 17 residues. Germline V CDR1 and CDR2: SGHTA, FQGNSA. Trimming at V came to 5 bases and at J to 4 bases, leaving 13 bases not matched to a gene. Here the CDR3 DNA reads TGTGCCAGCAGCCTCTTCGGAGGGGTAGCGGGATACAATGAGCAGTTCTTC. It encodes CASSLFGGVAGYNEQFF.

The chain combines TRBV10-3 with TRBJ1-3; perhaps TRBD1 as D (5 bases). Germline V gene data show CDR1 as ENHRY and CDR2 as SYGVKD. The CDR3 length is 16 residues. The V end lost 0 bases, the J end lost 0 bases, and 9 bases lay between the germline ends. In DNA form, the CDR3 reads TGTGCCATCAGTGAGTCTACAGGAACCTCTGGAAACACCATATATTTT. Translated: CAISESTGTSGNTIYF.

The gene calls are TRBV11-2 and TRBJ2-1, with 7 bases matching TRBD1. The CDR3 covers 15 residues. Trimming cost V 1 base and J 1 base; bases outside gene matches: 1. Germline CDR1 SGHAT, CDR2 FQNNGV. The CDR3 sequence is CASSLGTGSYNEQFF. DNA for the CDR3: TGTGCCAGCAGCTTAGGGACAGGTTCCTACAATGAGCAGTTCTTC.

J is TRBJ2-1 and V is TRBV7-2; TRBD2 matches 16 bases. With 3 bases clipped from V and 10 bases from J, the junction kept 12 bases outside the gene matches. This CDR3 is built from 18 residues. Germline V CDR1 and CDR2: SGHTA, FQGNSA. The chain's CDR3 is CASSFLGLAGGQGLEQFF. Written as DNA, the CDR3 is TGTGCCAGCAGCTTTCTGGGACTAGCGGGGGGGCAGGGTTTGGAGCAGTTCTTC.

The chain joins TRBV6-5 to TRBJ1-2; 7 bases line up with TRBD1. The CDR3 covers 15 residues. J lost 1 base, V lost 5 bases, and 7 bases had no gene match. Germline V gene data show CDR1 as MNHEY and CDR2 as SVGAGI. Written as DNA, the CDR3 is TGTGCCAGCAGTACAAGGGACAGTCTTAACTATGGCTACACCTTC. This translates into CASSTRDSLNYGYTF.

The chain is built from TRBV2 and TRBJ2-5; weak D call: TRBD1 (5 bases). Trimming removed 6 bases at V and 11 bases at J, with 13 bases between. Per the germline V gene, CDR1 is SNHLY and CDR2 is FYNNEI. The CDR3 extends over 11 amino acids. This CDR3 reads CASRATAGQYF. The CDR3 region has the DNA TGTGCCAGCAGAGCTACGGCAGGGCAGTACTTC.

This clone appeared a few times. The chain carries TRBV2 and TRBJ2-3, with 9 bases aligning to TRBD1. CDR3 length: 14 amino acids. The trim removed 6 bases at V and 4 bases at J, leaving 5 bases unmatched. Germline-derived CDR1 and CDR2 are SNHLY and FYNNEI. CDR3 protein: CASRIRTGADTQYF. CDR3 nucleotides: TGTGCCAGCAGGATAAGGACAGGGGCAGATACGCAGTATTTT.

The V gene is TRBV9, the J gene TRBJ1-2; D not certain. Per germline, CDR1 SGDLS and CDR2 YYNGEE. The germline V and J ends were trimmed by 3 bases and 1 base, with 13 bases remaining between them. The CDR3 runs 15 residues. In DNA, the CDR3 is TGTGCCAGCAGCGCGCCGTTCGGGGTTAACTATGGCTACACCTTC. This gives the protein CASSAPFGVNYGYTF.

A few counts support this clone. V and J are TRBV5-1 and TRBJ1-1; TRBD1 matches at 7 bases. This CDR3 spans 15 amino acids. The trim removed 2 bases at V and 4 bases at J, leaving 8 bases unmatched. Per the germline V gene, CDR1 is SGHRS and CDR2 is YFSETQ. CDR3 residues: CASSLQTGLLTEAFF. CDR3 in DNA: TGCGCCAGCAGCTTACAGACAGGGCTACTCACTGAAGCTTTCTTT. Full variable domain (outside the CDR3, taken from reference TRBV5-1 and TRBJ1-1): KAGVTQTPRYLIKTRGQQVTLSCSPISGHRSVSWYQQTPGQGLQFLFEYFSETQRNKGNFPGRFSGRQFSNSRSEMNVSTLELGDSALYLCASSLQTGLLTEAFFGQGTRLTVV.

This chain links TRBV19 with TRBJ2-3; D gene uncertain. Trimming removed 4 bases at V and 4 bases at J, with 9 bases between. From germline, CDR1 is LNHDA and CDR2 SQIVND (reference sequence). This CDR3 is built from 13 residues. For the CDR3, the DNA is TGTGCCAGTAGTAATAGGAGAGCAGATACGCAGTATTTT. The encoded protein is CASSNRRADTQYF.

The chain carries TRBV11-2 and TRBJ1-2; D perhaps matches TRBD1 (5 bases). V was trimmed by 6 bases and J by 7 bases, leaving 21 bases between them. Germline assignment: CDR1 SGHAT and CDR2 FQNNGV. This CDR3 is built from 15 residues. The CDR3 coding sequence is TGTGCCAGCAGATCTGCAGGGTTTCTCCTCAGTGGCTACACCTTC. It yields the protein CASRSAGFLLSGYTF.

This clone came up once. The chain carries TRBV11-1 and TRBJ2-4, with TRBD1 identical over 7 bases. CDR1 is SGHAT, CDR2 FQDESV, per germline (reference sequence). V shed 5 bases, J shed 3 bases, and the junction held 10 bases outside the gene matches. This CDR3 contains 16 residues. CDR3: CASSVDRVGVKNIQYF. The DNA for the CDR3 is TGTGCCAGCAGCGTAGACAGGGTTGGGGTCAAAAACATTCAGTACTTC.

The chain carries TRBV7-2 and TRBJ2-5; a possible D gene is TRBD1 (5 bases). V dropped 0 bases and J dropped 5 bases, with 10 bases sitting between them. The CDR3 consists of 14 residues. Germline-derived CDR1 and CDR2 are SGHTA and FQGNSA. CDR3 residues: CASSLARAMETQYF. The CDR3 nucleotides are TGTGCCAGCAGCTTAGCCAGGGCGATGGAGACCCAGTACTTC.

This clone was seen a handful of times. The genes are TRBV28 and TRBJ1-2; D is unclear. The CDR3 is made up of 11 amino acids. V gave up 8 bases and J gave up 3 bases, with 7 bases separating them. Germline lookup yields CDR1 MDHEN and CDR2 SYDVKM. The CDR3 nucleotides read TGTGCCAGCCGAGACTACTATGGCTACACCTTC. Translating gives CASRDYYGYTF.

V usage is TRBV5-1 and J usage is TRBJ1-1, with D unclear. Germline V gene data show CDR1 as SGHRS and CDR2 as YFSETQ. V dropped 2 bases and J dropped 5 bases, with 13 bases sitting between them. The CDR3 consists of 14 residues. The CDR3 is CASSFRAEGTEAFF. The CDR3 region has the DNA TGCGCCAGCAGCTTCCGCGCCGAGGGAACTGAAGCTTTCTTT.

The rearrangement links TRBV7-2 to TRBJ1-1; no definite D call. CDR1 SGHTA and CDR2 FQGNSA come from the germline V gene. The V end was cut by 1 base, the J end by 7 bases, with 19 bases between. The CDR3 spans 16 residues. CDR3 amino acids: CASSLGPWVKQSEAFF. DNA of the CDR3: TGTGCCAGCAGCTTAGGCCCCTGGGTAAAACAGAGTGAAGCTTTCTTT.

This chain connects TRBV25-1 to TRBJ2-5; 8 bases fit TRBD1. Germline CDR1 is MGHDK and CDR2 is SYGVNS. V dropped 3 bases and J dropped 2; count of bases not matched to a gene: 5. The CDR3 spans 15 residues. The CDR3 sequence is CASSDPGGFQETQYF. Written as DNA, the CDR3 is TGTGCCAGCAGTGACCCAGGGGGCTTTCAAGAGACCCAGTACTTC. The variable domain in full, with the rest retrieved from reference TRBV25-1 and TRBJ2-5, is EADIYQTPRYLVIGTGKKITLECSQTMGHDKMYWYQQDPGMELHLIHYSYGVNSTEKGDLSSESTVSRIRTEHFPLTLESARPSHTSQYLCASSDPGGFQETQYFGPGTRLLVL.

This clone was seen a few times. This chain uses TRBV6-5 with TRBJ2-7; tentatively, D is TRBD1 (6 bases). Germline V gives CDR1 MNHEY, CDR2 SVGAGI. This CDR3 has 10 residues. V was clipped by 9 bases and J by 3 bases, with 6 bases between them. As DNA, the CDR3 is TGTGCCAGACAGGGCTACGAGCAGTACGTC. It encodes CARQGYEQYV.

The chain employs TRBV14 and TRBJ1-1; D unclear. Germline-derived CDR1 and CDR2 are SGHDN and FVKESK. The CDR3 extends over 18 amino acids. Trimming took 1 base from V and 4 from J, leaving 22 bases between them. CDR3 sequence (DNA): TGTGCCAGCAGCCAAGTTCGCGGGTCCTACCTTGGGTCCACTGAAGCTTTCTTT. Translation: CASSQVRGSYLGSTEAFF.

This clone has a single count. Here the CDR3 reads CASSLGGTDGYTF. CDR3 bases: TGCGCCAGCAGCTTGGGCGGGACAGATGGCTACACCTTC. J is TRBJ1-2 and V is TRBV5-1; 7 bases line up with TRBD1. The junction had 2 bases not matched to a gene; V was cut back by 0 bases and J by 6 bases. This CDR3 comprises 13 residues. Germline V gene sequence: CDR1 SGHRS, CDR2 YFSETQ. Full variable domain (outside the CDR3, taken from reference TRBV5-1 and TRBJ1-2): KAGVTQTPRYLIKTRGQQVTLSCSPISGHRSVSWYQQTPGQGLQFLFEYFSETQRNKGNFPGRFSGRQFSNSRSEMNVSTLELGDSALYLCASSLGGTDGYTFGSGTRLTVV.

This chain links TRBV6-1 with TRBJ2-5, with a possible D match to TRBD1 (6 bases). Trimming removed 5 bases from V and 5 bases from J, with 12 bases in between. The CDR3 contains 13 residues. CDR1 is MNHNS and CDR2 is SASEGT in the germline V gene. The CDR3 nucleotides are TGTGCCAGCAGTCGCCAGGGGCGGGAGACCCAGTACTTC. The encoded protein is CASSRQGRETQYF.

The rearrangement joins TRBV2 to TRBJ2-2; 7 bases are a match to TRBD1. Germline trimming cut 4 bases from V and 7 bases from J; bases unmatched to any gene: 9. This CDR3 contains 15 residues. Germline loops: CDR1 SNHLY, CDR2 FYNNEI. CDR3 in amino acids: CASSASDRAVGELFF. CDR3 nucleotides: TGTGCCAGCAGTGCATCAGACAGGGCGGTCGGGGAGCTGTTTTTT.

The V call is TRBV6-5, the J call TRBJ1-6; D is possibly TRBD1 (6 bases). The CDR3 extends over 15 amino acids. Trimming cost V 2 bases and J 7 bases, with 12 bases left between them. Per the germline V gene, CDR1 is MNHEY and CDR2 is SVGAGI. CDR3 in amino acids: CASSYRGRRNSPLHF. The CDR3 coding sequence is TGTGCCAGCAGTTACAGGGGGAGAAGGAATTCACCCCTCCACTTT.

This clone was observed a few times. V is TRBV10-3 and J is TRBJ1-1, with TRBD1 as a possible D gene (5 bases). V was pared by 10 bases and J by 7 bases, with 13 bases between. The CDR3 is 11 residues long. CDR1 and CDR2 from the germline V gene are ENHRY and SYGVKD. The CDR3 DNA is TGTGCCACGCTTTTAGACAGTGAAGCTTTCTTT. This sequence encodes CATLLDSEAFF.

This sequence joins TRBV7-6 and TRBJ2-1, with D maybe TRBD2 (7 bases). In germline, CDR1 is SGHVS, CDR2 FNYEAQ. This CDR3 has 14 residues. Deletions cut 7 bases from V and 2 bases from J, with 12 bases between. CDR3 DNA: TGTGCCAGCACATCGGGGGGCCCCTACAATGAGCAGTTCTTC. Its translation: CASTSGGPYNEQFF.

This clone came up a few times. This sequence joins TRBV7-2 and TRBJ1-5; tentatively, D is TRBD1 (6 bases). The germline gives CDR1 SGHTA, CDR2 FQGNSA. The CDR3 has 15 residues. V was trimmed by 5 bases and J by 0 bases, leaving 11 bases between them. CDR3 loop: CASSLTGDSNQPQHF. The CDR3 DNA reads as TGTGCCAGCAGCCTGACAGGAGATAGCAATCAGCCCCAGCATTTT.

The CDR3 sequence is CATSRGTGRLAFF. The CDR3 DNA reads as TGTGCCACCAGCAGGGGTACAGGGCGGCTAGCTTTCTTT. The chain joins TRBV15 to TRBJ1-1; D possibly corresponds to TRBD1 (6 bases). The CDR3 is 13 amino acids. V shed 3 bases and J shed 10 bases, with 15 bases lying between them. Germline CDR1 is LNHNV and CDR2 is YYDKDF (reference sequence).

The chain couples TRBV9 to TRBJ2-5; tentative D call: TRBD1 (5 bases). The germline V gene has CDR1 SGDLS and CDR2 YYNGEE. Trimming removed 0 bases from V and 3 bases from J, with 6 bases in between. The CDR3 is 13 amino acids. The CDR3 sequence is CASSVVGEETQYF. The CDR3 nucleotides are TGTGCCAGCAGCGTAGTAGGGGAAGAGACCCAGTACTTC.

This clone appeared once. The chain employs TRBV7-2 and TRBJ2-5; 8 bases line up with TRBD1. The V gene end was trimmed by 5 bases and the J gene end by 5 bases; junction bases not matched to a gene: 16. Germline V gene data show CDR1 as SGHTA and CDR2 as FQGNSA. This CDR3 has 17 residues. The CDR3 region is CASSSQGAHKGWETQYF. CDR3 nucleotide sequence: TGTGCCAGCAGCAGTCAGGGGGCGCACAAAGGTTGGGAGACCCAGTACTTC.

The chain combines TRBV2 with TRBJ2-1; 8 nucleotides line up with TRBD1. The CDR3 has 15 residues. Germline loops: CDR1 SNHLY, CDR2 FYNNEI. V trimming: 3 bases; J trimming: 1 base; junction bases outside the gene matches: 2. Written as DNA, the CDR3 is TGTGCCAGCAGTGACAGGGGGCATTCCTACAATGAGCAGTTCTTC. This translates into CASSDRGHSYNEQFF.